This TCR beta chain was retrieved from a study of blood T cell repertoires in COVID-19. Study at large: Nucleic acid was either cDNA or gDNA, and it came from T cells, B-cell-depleted T cells, or PBMCs.

Assay: immunoSEQ multiplex PCR; the TCRdb copy retains only in-frame clones and omits some. The table has around 180,000 clones, about 84% seen once. Germline CDR1 SEHNR, CDR2 FQNEAQ (reference sequence). V dropped 4 bases and J dropped 3 bases, with 14 bases sitting between them. This CDR3 comprises 15 residues. Sequencing input: PBMCs or T cells enriched from blood (not recorded which). V gene TRBV7-9 combines with J gene TRBJ2-3; D possibly corresponds to TRBD2 (6 bases). The clonotype was recovered from a man between 45 and 60 years old who had recovered from COVID-19. CDR3 coding DNA: TGTGCCAGCAGCTCCAGCTACCGGGGGACAGATACGCAGTATTTT. Protein product: CASSSSYRGTDTQYF.